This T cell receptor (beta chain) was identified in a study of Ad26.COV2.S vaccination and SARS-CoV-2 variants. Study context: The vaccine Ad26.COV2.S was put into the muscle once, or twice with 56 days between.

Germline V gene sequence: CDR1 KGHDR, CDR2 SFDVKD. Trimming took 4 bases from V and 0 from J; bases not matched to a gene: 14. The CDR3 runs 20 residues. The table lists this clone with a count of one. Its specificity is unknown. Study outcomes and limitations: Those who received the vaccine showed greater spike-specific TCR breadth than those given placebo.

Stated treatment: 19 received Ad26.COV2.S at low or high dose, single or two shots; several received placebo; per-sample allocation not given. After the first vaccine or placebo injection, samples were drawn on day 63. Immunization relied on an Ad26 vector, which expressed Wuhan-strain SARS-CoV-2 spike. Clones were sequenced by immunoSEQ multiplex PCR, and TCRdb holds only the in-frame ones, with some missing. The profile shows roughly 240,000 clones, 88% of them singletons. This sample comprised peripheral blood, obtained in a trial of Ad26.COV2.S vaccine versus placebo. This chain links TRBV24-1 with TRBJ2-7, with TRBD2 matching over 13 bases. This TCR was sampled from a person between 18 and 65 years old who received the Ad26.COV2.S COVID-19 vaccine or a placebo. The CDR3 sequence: CATSDLGGLAGDLNSYEQYF. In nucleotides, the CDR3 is TGTGCCACCAGTGACCTCGGCGGACTAGCGGGAGACCTAAACTCCTACGAGCAGTACTTC.